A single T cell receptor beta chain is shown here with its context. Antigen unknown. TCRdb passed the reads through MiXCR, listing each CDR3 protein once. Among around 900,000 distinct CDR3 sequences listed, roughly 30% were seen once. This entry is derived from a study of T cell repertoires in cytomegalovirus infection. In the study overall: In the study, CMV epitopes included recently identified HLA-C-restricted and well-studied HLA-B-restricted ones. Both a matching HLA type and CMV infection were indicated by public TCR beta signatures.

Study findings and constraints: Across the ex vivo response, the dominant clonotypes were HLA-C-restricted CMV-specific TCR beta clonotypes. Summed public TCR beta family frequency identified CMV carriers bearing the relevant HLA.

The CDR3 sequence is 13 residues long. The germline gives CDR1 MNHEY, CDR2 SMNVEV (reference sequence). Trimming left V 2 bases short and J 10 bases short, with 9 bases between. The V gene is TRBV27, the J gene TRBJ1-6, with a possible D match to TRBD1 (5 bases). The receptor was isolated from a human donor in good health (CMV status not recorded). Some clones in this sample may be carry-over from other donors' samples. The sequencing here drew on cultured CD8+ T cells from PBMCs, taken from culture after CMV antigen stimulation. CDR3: CASSLGGLSPLHF. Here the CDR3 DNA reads TGTGCCAGCAGTTTAGGGGGACTGTCACCCCTCCACTTT.